These 21 T cell receptor beta chains came from one sample sequenced in a study of blood T cell repertoires in COVID-19. Assay used: immunoSEQ multiplex PCR; TCRdb lists only in-frame clones, some missing. The sample shows over 60,000 clones, 70% to 90% of them seen only once. Source material: peripheral blood. The receptors were gathered from a man aged 65 to 85 with active or convalescent COVID-19.

The chain has TRBV6-5 and TRBJ2-3; D not certain. This CDR3 is 14 amino acids long. CDR1 is MNHEY and CDR2 is SVGAGI in the germline V gene. With 4 bases removed from V and 1 base from J, the gap between germline ends came to 9 bases. CDR3 in amino acids: CASSSLTRTDTQYF. The CDR3 DNA reads TGTGCCAGCAGTTCATTGACTCGCACAGATACGCAGTATTTT.

CDR3 coding DNA: TGTGCCAGCAGCGTAGGGGCGGGAGGGCATTACAATGAGCAGTTCTTC. This translates into CASSVGAGGHYNEQFF. The chain links TRBV9 to TRBJ2-1, with 9 bases that match TRBD2. Looked up from germline, CDR1 is SGDLS and CDR2 is YYNGEE. The V and J ends lost 0 bases and 4 bases, in that order; junction bases with no gene match: 5. CDR3 length: 16 amino acids.

The chain carries TRBV18 and TRBJ2-5, with D tentatively TRBD2 (5 bases). V was trimmed by 5 bases and J by 4 bases, leaving 14 bases between them. This CDR3 is 14 amino acids long. CDR1 KGHSH and CDR2 LQKENI come from the germline V gene. The chain's CDR3 is CASSYRRGAETQYF. For the CDR3, the DNA is TGTGCCAGCTCATACCGACGGGGAGCAGAGACCCAGTACTTC.

The rearrangement links TRBV30 to TRBJ2-2, with D possibly TRBD2 on 5 matching bases. The V and J ends lost 1 base and 16 bases respectively, with 19 bases between them. The length of the CDR3 is 13 residues. Germline CDR1 GTSNPN, CDR2 SVGIG (reference sequence). The CDR3 DNA reads TGTGCCTGGAGTGCTAACGAGGGCCGAAAGGGGTTTTTT. It is translated as CAWSANEGRKGFF.

The chain has TRBV6-6 and TRBJ2-2; D not certain. This CDR3 comprises 12 residues. The V gene lost 5 bases and the J gene lost 2 bases, with 3 bases spanning the gap. Germline V lookup: CDR1 MNHNY, CDR2 SVGAGI (reference sequence). The CDR3 region is CASSPNTGELFF. CDR3 sequence (DNA): TGTGCCAGCAGTCCAAACACCGGGGAGCTGTTTTTT.

The CDR3 DNA follows: TGTGCCAGCAGCGTAGGGACAGGGGAATATGGCTACACCTTC. Its protein is CASSVGTGEYGYTF. The genes are TRBV9 and TRBJ1-2, with TRBD1 matching 9 bases. The ends lost 0 bases at V and 5 bases at J; junction bases unmatched: 2. Per the germline V gene, CDR1 is SGDLS and CDR2 is YYNGEE. The CDR3 runs 14 residues.

This rearrangement joins TRBV6-5 to TRBJ1-6, with 9 nucleotides matching TRBD1. The CDR3 is 13 residues long. Germline assignment: CDR1 MNHEY and CDR2 SVGAGI. V shed 6 bases and J 12 bases; nucleotides not matched to a gene: 6. The CDR3 DNA reads TGTGCCAGCAGATCCACAGGGGGCGAACCCCTCCACTTT. It yields the protein CASRSTGGEPLHF.

The chain employs TRBV24-1 and TRBJ1-2; possibly TRBD1 for D (6 bases). V was cut by 2 bases and J by 7 bases, with 10 bases left in between. This CDR3 is 13 amino acids long. Germline CDR1 and CDR2: KGHDR and SFDVKD. The DNA for the CDR3 is TGTGCCACCAGTGATTACAGGGAGCGTGGCTACACCTTC. Its protein product is CATSDYRERGYTF.

The CDR3 DNA sequence: TGTGCCACCAGCAGAGATAGTGTGACTAATGAAAAACTGTTTTTT. Its translation is CATSRDSVTNEKLFF. The chain combines TRBV15 with TRBJ1-4; the D is unclear. Germline V gives CDR1 LNHNV, CDR2 YYDKDF (reference sequence). The length of the CDR3 is 15 residues. V dropped 0 bases and J dropped 2 bases, with 7 bases sitting between them.

The chain uses TRBV27 and TRBJ1-2; D is possibly TRBD1 (5 bases). The CDR3 loop spans 15 amino acids. The ends were cut back, 5 bases at V and 2 bases at J, with 15 bases in the middle. Germline values: CDR1 MNHEY, CDR2 SMNVEV (reference sequence). CDR3 coding DNA: TGTGCCAGCAGTCCACTCTCGACAGCGAACTATGGCTACACCTTC. Translating it yields CASSPLSTANYGYTF.

J is TRBJ1-6 and V is TRBV6-8, with 8 bases aligning to TRBD1. Germline assignment: CDR1 MNHGY and CDR2 SAAAGT. Unmatched junction bases numbered 14, after V lost 7 bases and J lost 9 bases. This CDR3 comprises 16 residues. CDR3 nucleotides: TGTGCCAGCAATCATAACCGCAGGGGGCTCCCTTCACCCCTCCACTTT. It yields the protein CASNHNRRGLPSPLHF.

The chain carries TRBV15 and TRBJ2-5, with 16 positions matching TRBD2. The length of the CDR3 is 16 residues. The J segment lost 4 bases and the V segment lost 3 bases, leaving 2 bases of the junction unmatched. CDR1 and CDR2 (germline): LNHNV, YYDKDF (reference sequence). In DNA, the CDR3 is TGTGCCACCAGCAGGGGACTAGCGGGAGGGCGAGAGACCCAGTACTTC. Its protein is CATSRGLAGGRETQYF.

The rearrangement links TRBV28 to TRBJ1-1; TRBD1 aligns across 8 bases. Losses at the gene ends were 1 base for V and 5 bases for J; bases not matched to a gene: 6. This CDR3 spans 15 amino acids. Germline V gene data show CDR1 as MDHEN and CDR2 as SYDVKM. CDR3 amino acids: CASSLYRGGGTEAFF. CDR3 bases: TGTGCCAGCAGTTTATACAGGGGGGGTGGAACTGAAGCTTTCTTT.

This chain uses TRBV28 with TRBJ2-1; D is perhaps TRBD2 (5 bases). CDR3 size: 14 residues. Germline V gene sequence: CDR1 MDHEN, CDR2 SYDVKM. The ends were cut back, 6 bases at V and 2 bases at J, with 11 bases in the middle. Here the CDR3 DNA reads TGTGCCAGCAGGGCGGTGGGAGCCTACAATGAGCAGTTCTTC. It translates to CASRAVGAYNEQFF.

The chain combines TRBV7-2 with TRBJ2-7; TRBD2 might be the D (5 bases). V was pared by 5 bases and J by 6 bases, with 14 bases between. Germline-derived CDR1 and CDR2 are SGHTA and FQGNSA. This CDR3 is 13 amino acids long. In nucleotides, the CDR3 is TGTGCCAGCAGCCCCGTCGGGGTTGGCGAGCAGTACTTC. Protein: CASSPVGVGEQYF.

This chain uses TRBV2 with TRBJ2-1, with 11 bases lining up with TRBD2. The J segment lost 9 bases and the V segment lost 5 bases, leaving 6 bases of the junction unmatched. This CDR3 spans 14 amino acids. Germline V gene lookup returns CDR1 SNHLY and CDR2 FYNNEI. CDR3 sequence: CASSSSGRNLEQFF. CDR3 DNA: TGTGCCAGCAGTTCTAGCGGGAGGAATCTTGAGCAGTTCTTC.

The V call is TRBV6-6, the J call TRBJ2-1; 12 bases match TRBD2. This CDR3 has 17 amino acids. With V trimmed by 5 bases and J by 6 bases, 11 bases remained unmatched. The germline CDR1 and CDR2 sequences are MNHNY and SVGAGI (reference sequence). The CDR3 bases are TGTGCCAGCAGTCTTAGACGACTAGCGGGAGTTCTCAATGAGCAGTTCTTC. Amino acids: CASSLRRLAGVLNEQFF.

The chain employs TRBV6-5 and TRBJ2-5, with TRBD2 matching over 11 bases. From germline, CDR1 is MNHEY and CDR2 SVGAGI. The V and J ends lost 5 bases and 6 bases, in that order; junction bases with no gene match: 8. The CDR3 has 15 residues. This chain's CDR3 is CASSPISGGAQTQYF. The CDR3 DNA is TGTGCCAGCAGTCCTATTAGCGGGGGGGCGCAGACCCAGTACTTC.

The sample holds one count of this clone. The chain links TRBV7-9 to TRBJ1-2; 7 bases are a match to TRBD1. V was clipped by 4 bases and J by 0 bases; unmatched bases: 5. This CDR3 region has 15 residues. Looked up from germline, CDR1 is SEHNR and CDR2 is FQNEAQ (reference sequence). Here the CDR3 reads CASSSRQGTNYGYTF. The CDR3 coding sequence is TGTGCCAGCAGCTCCAGACAGGGAACTAACTATGGCTACACCTTC.

The rearrangement uses TRBV6-2 or TRBV6-3 and TRBJ1-1; TRBD1 agrees at 7 bases. Trimming at V came to 4 bases and at J to 6 bases, leaving 8 bases not matched to a gene. Germline values: CDR1 MNHEY, CDR2 SVGEGT. The CDR3 runs to 14 residues. The DNA of the CDR3 is TGTGCCAGCAGTTCCTTACAGGGGAGAGCTGAAGCTTTCTTT. Its translation is CASSSLQGRAEAFF.

This clone appeared once. The J gene is TRBJ1-2, the V gene TRBV21-1; the table's D call of TRBD1 was not tested on the DNA. TRBV21-1 is a pseudogene segment. The CDR3 has 18 amino acids. The CDR3 coding sequence is TGTGCCAGCAGCAACGGAGATGGGTCGGCAACAGGACAGTTAGGCTACACCTTC. This codes for CASSNGDGSATGQLGYTF.